The next 5 T cell receptor beta chains were all read from a single sample in a study of neurological immune-mediated disorders. TCRdb ran MiXCR on the 5' RACE reads and lists one entry per CDR3 protein. The data contain 35,000 to 45,000 distinct CDR3 sequences, around an eighth of them singletons. Sequenced input: PBMCs. These receptors were collected from a woman aged 45-59 years with HTLV-1-associated myelopathy (HAM/TSP).

This clonotype appeared many times. The chain uses TRBV7-2 and TRBJ1-2; D is possibly TRBD1 (6 bases). V was shortened by 1 base and J by 4 bases, with 10 bases between the two germline ends. Germline V gene lookup returns CDR1 SGHTA and CDR2 FQGNSA. This CDR3 is 14 amino acids long. The CDR3 protein is CASSLGGAIYGYTF. The CDR3 region has the DNA TGTGCCAGCAGCTTAGGGGGGGCGATCTATGGCTACACCTTC.

By its share, this clonotype is large. The chain employs TRBV29-1 and TRBJ2-1; 9 bases are a match to TRBD2. This CDR3 has 13 amino acids. The trim removed 5 bases at V and 9 bases at J, leaving 8 bases unmatched. CDR1 and CDR2 (germline): SQVTM, ANQGSEA. CDR3 loop: CSVSSGEDGEQFF. Here the CDR3 DNA reads TGCAGCGTTTCTAGCGGGGAAGACGGTGAGCAGTTCTTC.

Only one count was recorded for this clonotype. The chain joins TRBV5-1 to TRBJ1-1; 8 nucleotides line up with TRBD1. The CDR3 consists of 16 residues. Per the germline V gene, CDR1 is SGHRS and CDR2 is YFSETQ. In DNA form, the CDR3 reads TGCGACATCAGCTCACCCGACAGGGGATTGAACACTGAAGCTTTCTTT. Its protein product is CDISSPDRGLNTEAFF.

The chain is built from TRBV5-1 and TRBJ1-1, with D perhaps matching TRBD1 (5 bases). The germline CDR1 and CDR2 sequences are SGHRS and YFSETQ. Trimming took 6 bases from V and 0 from J, leaving 21 bases between them. The CDR3 has 17 amino acids. The CDR3 DNA follows: TGCGCCAGCACCTTAGGAGGGGTAAGCCGCATGAACACTGAAGCTTTCTTT. Translated: CASTLGGVSRMNTEAFF.

This clonotype was picked up many times. The chain carries TRBV15 and TRBJ1-4, with no clear D. The V gene lost 8 bases and the J gene lost 6 bases, with 19 bases spanning the gap. The CDR3 length is 15 residues. Germline CDR1 and CDR2: LNHNV and YYDKDF (reference sequence). CDR3 region: CATGPSLVVDEKLFF. The CDR3 bases are TGTGCCACCGGGCCCAGCTTGGTGGTTGATGAAAAACTGTTTTTT.